This paragraph reports one TCR beta chain. Original processing notes: Reference gene primer amplification gave estimated nucleated cell counts. Assay used: immunoSEQ multiplex PCR; TCRdb lists only in-frame clones, some missing. The V and J calls and clone size are taken from that table; D and trimming were inferred from the DNA. Of some 530,000 clones in the sample, 75% to 90% are singletons; the top ten hold roughly 3.1%. This sample was taken from a study of blood T cell repertoires in COVID-19. Background on the study: Donors in the United States, Italy and Spain gave samples during acute or convalescent COVID-19.

CDR1 and CDR2 (germline): KGHSH, LQKENI. With 8 bases clipped from V and 0 bases from J, the junction kept 8 bases outside the gene matches. The CDR3 loop spans 16 amino acids. The sequence was collected from a human donor in a cohort sampled during active COVID-19. The chain couples TRBV18 to TRBJ2-7, with 12 bases matching TRBD2. Sequencing was done on a sample of peripheral blood. This chain's CDR3 is CASLPGLAGGSYEQYF. CDR3 bases: TGTGCCAGCCTACCGGGACTAGCGGGTGGCTCCTACGAGCAGTACTTC.